This TCR beta chain was captured by sequencing in a study of post-analysis software for immune sequencing data. Study results and caveats: Controls significantly exceeded multiple sclerosis patients in normalized Chao1 diversity. When patients were compared with controls, a handful of TRBV segments were more frequent, TRBV5-6, TRBV5-1 and TRBV20-1 among them.

Germline V gene sequence: CDR1 DFQATT, CDR2 SNEGSKA (reference sequence). The V segment lost 3 bases and the J segment 3 bases; nucleotides outside the gene matches: 9. The CDR3 extends over 15 amino acids. Regarding this clonotype: Its antigen is still unknown.

Unique molecular identifiers were built into the TCR beta cDNA libraries. Input amounts of 1 to 10 million T cells were used. These gave 500,000 or so cDNA molecules, so each molecule approximated one T cell. TCRdb called the PCR reads again in MiXCR, with one record for every CDR3 protein. The profile shows 740,000 or so distinct CDR3 sequences, roughly 50% of them singletons. Sequenced input: blood. The chain recombines TRBV20-1 with TRBJ2-7, with 9 bases identical to TRBD2. The TCR sequence derives from a girl under 18 with multiple sclerosis. The DNA for the CDR3 is TGCAGTGCTAGTCCCCGGACTAGCGCCAACTACGAGCAGTACTTC. Its translation is CSASPRTSANYEQYF.